The rows below give T cell receptor beta chains drawn from one sample of a study of blood T cell repertoires in COVID-19. Data came from immunoSEQ multiplex PCR; TCRdb stores just in-frame clones and leaves some out. The table shows fewer than 200,000 clones, with about 86% occurring only once. The sample taken for sequencing was peripheral blood. The receptors were gathered from a woman aged 70-85 years who had recovered from COVID-19. Each CDR3 is given without its conserved first and last residue. Only some rows state a clone size, as once, few, many or a class for expanded clones.

j_gene | v_gene | abundance | CDR3aa
TRBJ1-1 | TRBV27 | NA | ASRAGGTEAF
TRBJ1-1 | TRBV20-1 | NA | SATGDTEAF
TRBJ2-4 | TRBV7-9 | NA | ASSLGGLAGDIQY
TRBJ2-5 | TRBV11-3 | NA | ASSLGGAGRAETQY
TRBJ1-5 | TRBV24-1 | NA | ATSDGGTNQPQH
TRBJ2-2 | TRBV6-5 | NA | ASRVSRQNTGELF
TRBJ2-3 | TRBV19 | NA | ASSSGLAGRRVDTQY
TRBJ1-1 | TRBV14 | NA | ASSRLQGGDAF
TRBJ1-4 | TRBV5-1 | NA | ASSETLTGGLNEKLF
TRBJ1-3 | TRBV19 | NA | ASRYSGNTIY
TRBJ2-5 | TRBV6-1 | NA | ASRPIAKETQY
TRBJ1-6 | TRBV5-5 | NA | ASSLIGGSSSYNSPLH
TRBJ1-1 | TRBV6-4 | NA | ASSLEGGDTEAF
TRBJ2-1 | TRBV30 | NA | AWRKRGGYNEQF
TRBJ2-6 | TRBV27 | NA | ASGTFRGTYSGANVLT
TRBJ1-5 | TRBV3-1/TRBV3-2 | NA | ASSQSVGQGKGPQH
TRBJ2-7 | TRBV6-5 | NA | ASSYTMTGSSYEQY
TRBJ2-7 | TRBV27 | few | ASAGKQY
TRBJ2-1 | TRBV6-5 | NA | ASNRAGPSEQF
TRBJ1-4 | TRBV19 | NA | ASSIDRSDEKLF
TRBJ2-1 | TRBV4-1 | NA | ASSPEVPLAAYNEQF
TRBJ1-5 | TRBV12-5 | NA | ASAGTGDQPQH
TRBJ1-5 | TRBV7-8 | few | ASSLEGQLSNQPQH
TRBJ2-1 | TRBV6-6 | NA | ASSQLSGGHNEQF
TRBJ1-1 | TRBV5-1 | NA | ASSPGDRGAEAF
TRBJ2-2 | TRBV2 | NA | ASSEPTGVRTGELF
TRBJ1-2 | TRBV19 | NA | ASSRRGTGDRYT
TRBJ1-1 | TRBV28 | NA | ASRLGLATGAF
TRBJ1-1 | TRBV7-9 | NA | ASSPFGQGVAF
TRBJ1-1 | TRBV2 | NA | ASSEVMAAF
TRBJ1-4 | TRBV5-1 | once | ASTPLGGGRNEKLF
TRBJ1-3 | TRBV20-1 | NA | SASSGNTIY
TRBJ1-2 | TRBV28 | NA | ASSFPGGAAGRGYT
TRBJ2-5 | TRBV6-2/TRBV6-3 | NA | ASSYRTSAQETQY
TRBJ2-1 | TRBV5-4 | NA | ASSRNGISYNEQF
TRBJ1-6 | TRBV5-1 | NA | ASSPGTGSYNSPLH
TRBJ1-2 | TRBV6-1 | NA | ASSEQGNYGYT
TRBJ2-7 | TRBV19 | NA | ASSGGRAGAYEQY
TRBJ1-1 | TRBV7-9 | medium-sized | ASSPRTGMGTEAF
TRBJ1-6 | TRBV7-8 | NA | ASSLAGQGNSPLH
TRBJ1-2 | TRBV5-1 | NA | ASSGMGQAKLGGYGYT
TRBJ1-2 | TRBV18 | NA | ASSPGTGGRLDGYT
TRBJ1-6 | TRBV5-4 | once | ASSPGTGGSSPLH
TRBJ1-1 | TRBV6-5 | NA | ASSTSDREAF
TRBJ2-3 | TRBV9 | NA | ASSAQRVAGLDTQY
TRBJ2-3 | TRBV4-1 | few | ASSHHPPGSGADTQY